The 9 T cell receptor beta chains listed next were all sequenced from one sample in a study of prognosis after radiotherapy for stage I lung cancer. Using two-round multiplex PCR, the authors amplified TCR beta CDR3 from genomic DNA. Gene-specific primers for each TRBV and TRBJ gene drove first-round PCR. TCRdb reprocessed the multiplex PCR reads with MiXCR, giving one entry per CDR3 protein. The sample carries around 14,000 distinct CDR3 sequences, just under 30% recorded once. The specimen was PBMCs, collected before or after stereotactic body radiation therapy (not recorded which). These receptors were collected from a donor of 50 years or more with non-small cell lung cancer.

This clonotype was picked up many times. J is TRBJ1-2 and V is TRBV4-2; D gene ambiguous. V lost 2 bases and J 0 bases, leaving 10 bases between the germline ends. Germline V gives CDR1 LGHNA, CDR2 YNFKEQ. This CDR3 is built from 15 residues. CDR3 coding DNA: TGTGCCAGCAGCCAAAGGGAGGGTGCTAACTATGGCTACACCTTC. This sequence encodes CASSQREGANYGYTF.

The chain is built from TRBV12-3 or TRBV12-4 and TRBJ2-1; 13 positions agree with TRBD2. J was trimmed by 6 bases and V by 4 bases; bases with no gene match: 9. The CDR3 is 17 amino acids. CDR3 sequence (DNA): TGTGCCAGCAGTTACGGGACTAGCGGGGACCCCGGCAATGAGCAGTTCTTC. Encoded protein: CASSYGTSGDPGNEQFF.

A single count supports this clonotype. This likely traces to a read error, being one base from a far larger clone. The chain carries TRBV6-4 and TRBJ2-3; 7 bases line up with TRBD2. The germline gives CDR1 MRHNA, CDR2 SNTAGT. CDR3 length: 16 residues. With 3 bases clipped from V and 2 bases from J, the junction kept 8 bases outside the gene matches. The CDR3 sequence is CASSEAEGGNTDTQYF. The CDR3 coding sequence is TGTGCCAGCAGTGAAGCAGAGGGAGGGAACACAGATACGCAGTATTTT.

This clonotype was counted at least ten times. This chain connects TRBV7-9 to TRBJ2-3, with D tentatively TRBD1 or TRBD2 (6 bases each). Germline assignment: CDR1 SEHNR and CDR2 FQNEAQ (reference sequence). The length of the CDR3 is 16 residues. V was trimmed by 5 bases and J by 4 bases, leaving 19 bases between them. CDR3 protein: CASSRSRGRGPDTQYF. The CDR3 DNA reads TGTGCCAGCAGCCGATCACGGGGGCGGGGCCCAGATACGCAGTATTTT.

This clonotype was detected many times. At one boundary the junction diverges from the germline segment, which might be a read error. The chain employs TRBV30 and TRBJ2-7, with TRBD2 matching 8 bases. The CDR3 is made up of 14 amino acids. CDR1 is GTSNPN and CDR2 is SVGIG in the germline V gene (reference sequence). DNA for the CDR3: TGTGCCTGGAGTGTACTAGCGGCATCCTCCGAGCAGTACTTC. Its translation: CAWSVLAASSEQYF.

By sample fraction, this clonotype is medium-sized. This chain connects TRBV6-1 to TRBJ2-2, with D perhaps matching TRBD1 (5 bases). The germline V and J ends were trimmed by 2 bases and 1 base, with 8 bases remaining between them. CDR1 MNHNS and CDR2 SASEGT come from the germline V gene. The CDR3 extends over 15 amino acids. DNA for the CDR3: TGTGCCAGCAGTGAAACAGGCCGGAACACCGGGGAGCTGTTTTTT. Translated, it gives CASSETGRNTGELFF.

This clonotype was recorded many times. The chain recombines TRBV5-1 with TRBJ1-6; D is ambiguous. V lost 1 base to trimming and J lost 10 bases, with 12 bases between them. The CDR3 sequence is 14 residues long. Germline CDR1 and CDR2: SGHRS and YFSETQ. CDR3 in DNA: TGCGCCAGCAGCTTGAGGAGGGAAGGCTCACCCCTCCACTTT. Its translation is CASSLRREGSPLHF.

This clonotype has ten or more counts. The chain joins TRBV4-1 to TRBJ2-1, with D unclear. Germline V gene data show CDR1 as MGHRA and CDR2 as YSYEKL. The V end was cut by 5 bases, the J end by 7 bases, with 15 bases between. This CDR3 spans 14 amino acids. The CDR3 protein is CASSSWARLNEQFF. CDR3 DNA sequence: TGCGCCAGCAGCTCCTGGGCCAGGCTGAATGAGCAGTTCTTC.

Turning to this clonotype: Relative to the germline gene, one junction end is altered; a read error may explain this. In DNA form, the CDR3 reads TGTGCCAGCAGTTACTTCGACATTAGCGGGAGGGCCTACAATGAGAAGTTCTTC. It yields the protein CASSYFDISGRAYNEKFF. This chain connects TRBV6-2 or TRBV6-3 to TRBJ2-1, with 11 positions matching TRBD2. Looked up from germline, CDR1 is MNHEY and CDR2 is SVGEGT. The CDR3 is made up of 18 amino acids.